These 32 T cell receptor beta chains were all obtained from the same sample, sequenced in a study of blood T cell repertoires in COVID-19. The method was immunoSEQ multiplex PCR; TCRdb's version includes in-frame clones alone and lacks a portion of them. The repertoire consists of about 22,000 clones, with about 89% occurring once and the leading ten covering 25% to 30%. Input material: peripheral blood. The receptors were sampled from a man aged 70 or older with COVID-19, enrolled during active disease.

This clone was observed a single time. The genes are TRBV5-6 and TRBJ2-1, with D perhaps matching TRBD2 (6 bases). Germline V gene sequence: CDR1 SGHDT, CDR2 YYEEEE. V shed 3 bases and J shed 2 bases, with 15 bases lying between them. CDR3 length: 16 residues. The CDR3 sequence: CASSSGVGSTYNEQFF. The CDR3 DNA sequence: TGTGCCAGCAGCTCGGGAGTAGGGTCGACCTACAATGAGCAGTTCTTC.

The V call is TRBV19, the J call TRBJ2-1, with D tentatively TRBD1 (5 bases). The germline CDR1 and CDR2 sequences are LNHDA and SQIVND (reference sequence). The CDR3 consists of 12 residues. Trimming took off 5 bases at V and 9 bases at J, with 11 bases between the two ends. CDR3 residues: CASSPQGFEQFF. CDR3 DNA: TGTGCCAGTAGTCCCCAGGGTTTTGAGCAGTTCTTC.

This sequence joins TRBV4-1 and TRBJ2-3; 9 nucleotides align to TRBD2. Trimming at V came to 0 bases and at J to 1 base, leaving 2 bases not matched to a gene. In germline, CDR1 is MGHRA, CDR2 YSYEKL. The CDR3 has 16 residues. The chain's CDR3 is CASSQERGGRTDTQYF. CDR3 coding DNA: TGCGCCAGCAGCCAAGAGCGGGGGGGCCGCACAGATACGCAGTATTTT.

The chain uses TRBV18 and TRBJ2-3; TRBD2 aligns across 8 bases. Germline CDR1 is KGHSH and CDR2 is LQKENI. V dropped 1 base and J dropped 2; count of bases not matched to a gene: 2. This CDR3 has 15 amino acids. The CDR3 loop is CASSPRLATTDTQYF. The CDR3 bases are TGTGCCAGCTCACCACGACTAGCGACCACAGATACGCAGTATTTT.

J is TRBJ2-1 and V is TRBV5-5; D gene unclear. Trimming stripped 4 bases from V and 7 bases from J, with 12 bases between. Germline V gene data show CDR1 as SGHKS and CDR2 as YYEKEE (reference sequence). The CDR3 sequence is 13 residues long. CDR3 coding DNA: TGTGCCAGCAGCCTCTGGGCGCTTAATGAGCAGTTCTTC. This codes for CASSLWALNEQFF.

The chain combines TRBV6-5 with TRBJ1-2; the match to TRBD1 covers 8 bases. CDR3 length: 11 amino acids. Germline CDR1 reads MNHEY; CDR2 reads SVGAGI. J lost 11 bases, V lost 8 bases, and 7 bases had no gene match. CDR3 DNA sequence: TGTGCCAGCTGGGGCAGGGGGCAGTACACCTTC. Its translation is CASWGRGQYTF.

This chain links TRBV7-2 with TRBJ1-1, with D tentatively TRBD1 (5 bases). With 6 bases removed from V and 1 base from J, the gap between germline ends came to 12 bases. CDR1 and CDR2 (germline): SGHTA, FQGNSA. The CDR3 is 14 amino acids. The CDR3 loop reads CASSSGQGNTEAFF. CDR3 nucleotides: TGTGCCAGCAGTTCAGGTCAGGGGAACACTGAAGCTTTCTTT.

V is TRBV14 and J is TRBJ2-2; possible D gene TRBD1, 6 bases. Germline CDR1 and CDR2: SGHDN and FVKESK. The V gene lost 5 bases and the J gene lost 7 bases, with 20 bases spanning the gap. The length of the CDR3 is 16 residues. The CDR3 is CASSYAQGKVDGELFF. CDR3 DNA: TGTGCCAGCAGCTATGCCCAGGGGAAAGTCGACGGGGAGCTGTTTTTT.

This clone was detected only once. The J gene is TRBJ2-5, the V gene TRBV25-1; 7 nucleotides match TRBD1. With V trimmed by 6 bases and J by 2 bases, 3 bases remained unmatched. The germline CDR1 and CDR2 sequences are MGHDK and SYGVNS. The CDR3 length is 13 residues. CDR3: CASSLRGQETQYF. For the CDR3, the DNA is TGTGCCAGCAGCCTCAGGGGGCAAGAGACCCAGTACTTC.

V and J are TRBV19 and TRBJ2-2; TRBD1 matches 10 bases. CDR1 LNHDA and CDR2 SQIVND come from the germline V gene (reference sequence). The CDR3 totals 16 residues. After removal of 5 bases from V and 6 bases from J, the junction contained 9 bases not matched to a gene. The DNA of the CDR3 is TGTGCCAGTAGTGGAGGGGGACAGGGGAGGGCCGGGGAGCTGTTTTTT. It specifies CASSGGGQGRAGELFF.

This clone was seen a handful of times. The chain links TRBV5-1 to TRBJ2-2; 7 bases line up with TRBD2. This CDR3 contains 14 residues. Germline V gene sequence: CDR1 SGHRS, CDR2 YFSETQ. With V trimmed by 4 bases and J by 6 bases, 6 bases remained unmatched. CDR3 bases: TGCGCCAGCAGCCAGGGAGGGGTCTCCGGGGAGCTGTTTTTT. This translates into CASSQGGVSGELFF. Drawing the rest from reference TRBV5-1 and TRBJ2-2, the complete variable domain is KAGVTQTPRYLIKTRGQQVTLSCSPISGHRSVSWYQQTPGQGLQFLFEYFSETQRNKGNFPGRFSGRQFSNSRSEMNVSTLELGDSALYLCASSQGGVSGELFFGEGSRLTVL.

V and J are TRBV19 and TRBJ2-5, with no clear D. Germline loops: CDR1 LNHDA, CDR2 SQIVND (reference sequence). Between the trimmed V and J ends, which lost 3 bases and 5 bases, there was a span of 10 bases. The CDR3 loop spans 13 amino acids. CDR3 DNA: TGTGCCAGTAGTATGAGGCCCCGGGAGACCCAGTACTTC. Its translation is CASSMRPRETQYF.

The chain combines TRBV5-1 with TRBJ2-2; D unresolved. Trimming left V 0 bases short and J 0 bases short, with 6 bases between. This CDR3 is built from 15 residues. The germline V gene has CDR1 SGHRS and CDR2 YFSETQ. The CDR3: CASSLGSANTGELFF. The CDR3 region has the DNA TGCGCCAGCAGCTTGGGTAGTGCGAACACCGGGGAGCTGTTTTTT.

The rearrangement joins TRBV6-6 to TRBJ2-1; D is unresolved. This CDR3 is built from 13 residues. Germline CDR1 is MNHNY and CDR2 is SVGAGI (reference sequence). V shed 2 bases and J shed 3 bases, with 5 bases lying between them. In nucleotides, the CDR3 is TGTGCCAGCAGTTACGTCGGCTACAATGAGCAGTTCTTC. It is translated as CASSYVGYNEQFF.

V gene TRBV6-1 combines with J gene TRBJ2-1; TRBD2 matches 9 bases. CDR1 and CDR2 from the germline V gene are MNHNS and SASEGT. The J segment lost 3 bases and the V segment lost 4 bases, leaving 13 bases of the junction unmatched. The CDR3 spans 18 residues. The CDR3 is CASSGSAGGVPGYNEQFF. DNA for the CDR3: TGTGCCAGCAGTGGGTCAGCGGGAGGAGTGCCGGGCTACAATGAGCAGTTCTTC.

This chain joins TRBV6-1 and TRBJ2-5; TRBD2 matches 10 bases. V lost 2 bases and J lost 5; bases outside the gene matches: 8. Germline V gene sequence: CDR1 MNHNS, CDR2 SASEGT. CDR3 length equals 16 residues. The CDR3 spells CASSEKRGGPGETQYF. The CDR3 DNA sequence: TGTGCCAGCAGTGAAAAGCGGGGGGGCCCTGGGGAGACCCAGTACTTC.

V and J are TRBV5-1 and TRBJ1-1, with 8 bases that match TRBD1. The CDR3 runs 15 residues. CDR1 SGHRS and CDR2 YFSETQ come from the germline V gene. Germline trimming cut 4 bases from V and 0 bases from J; bases unmatched to any gene: 5. The CDR3 nucleotides read TGCGCCAGCAGCCATCCGGACAGGGTGAACACTGAAGCTTTCTTT. Protein: CASSHPDRVNTEAFF.

This chain links TRBV11-1 with TRBJ2-3, with a possible D match to TRBD2 (6 bases). The germline V and J ends were trimmed by 4 bases and 6 bases, with 14 bases remaining between them. The CDR3 is made up of 14 amino acids. Germline-derived CDR1 and CDR2 are SGHAT and FQDESV (reference sequence). CDR3 sequence (DNA): TGTGCCAGCAGCTCCATCCGCGGGGCCGATACGCAGTATTTT. It encodes CASSSIRGADTQYF.

The chain combines TRBV27 with TRBJ2-1; tentative D call: TRBD2 (6 bases). The V end was cut by 2 bases, the J end by 4 bases, with 12 bases between. CDR1 is MNHEY, CDR2 SMNVEV, per germline (reference sequence). The length of the CDR3 is 15 residues. CDR3 DNA sequence: TGTGCCAGCAGTTTAAATGGGGGGTCGTACAATGAGCAGTTCTTC. Its translation: CASSLNGGSYNEQFF.

This sequence joins TRBV27 and TRBJ2-2; 8 bases are a match to TRBD1. J was trimmed by 2 bases and V by 4 bases; bases with no gene match: 6. The V gene's germline CDR1 is MNHEY and CDR2 SMNVEV (reference sequence). The CDR3 sequence is 16 residues long. In DNA, the CDR3 is TGTGCCAGCAGTTCCTGGACAGGGTTAAACACCGGGGAGCTGTTTTTT. Translation gives CASSSWTGLNTGELFF.

The V and J genes are TRBV27 and TRBJ2-7; the D gene is possibly TRBD1 (6 bases). CDR1 is MNHEY, CDR2 SMNVEV, per germline (reference sequence). Trimming took off 6 bases at V and 2 bases at J, with 17 bases between the two ends. This CDR3 is 15 amino acids long. The chain's CDR3 is CASRFPGDGPYEQYF. CDR3 nucleotide sequence: TGTGCCAGCAGGTTTCCAGGGGACGGCCCCTACGAGCAGTACTTC.

The V and J genes are TRBV29-1 and TRBJ2-7; TRBD2 might be the D (5 bases). This CDR3 is 12 amino acids long. The germline gives CDR1 SQVTM, CDR2 ANQGSEA. Trimming removed 4 bases at V and 3 bases at J, with 10 bases between. The CDR3, as DNA: TGCAGCGTTGTCGAGGGAGTCTACGAGCAGTACTTC. Its protein is CSVVEGVYEQYF.

The chain recombines TRBV19 with TRBJ2-5, with TRBD2 identical over 10 bases. Looked up from germline, CDR1 is LNHDA and CDR2 is SQIVND (reference sequence). The CDR3 length is 17 residues. With V trimmed by 3 bases and J by 4 bases, 11 bases remained unmatched. The DNA of the CDR3 is TGTGCCAGTAGTATTCACAACAGCGGGAGGGGGCGAGAGACCCAGTACTTC. Translating gives CASSIHNSGRGRETQYF.

The V and J genes are TRBV19 and TRBJ1-5, with TRBD1 matching 7 bases. With 5 bases clipped from V and 2 bases from J, the junction kept 12 bases outside the gene matches. The CDR3 length is 17 residues. Germline values: CDR1 LNHDA, CDR2 SQIVND (reference sequence). The CDR3 reads CASSSPYRGEGNQPQHF. The CDR3 DNA is TGTGCCAGTAGTTCCCCTTACAGGGGAGAGGGCAATCAGCCCCAGCATTTT. Full variable domain (remainder filled in from reference TRBV19 and TRBJ1-5): DGGITQSPKYLFRKEGQNVTLSCEQNLNHDAMYWYRQDPGQGLRLIYYSQIVNDFQKGDIAEGYSVSREKKESFPLTVTSAQKNPTAFYLCASSSPYRGEGNQPQHFGDGTRLSIL.

The count of this clone is one. This rearrangement joins TRBV19 to TRBJ1-2; 7 bases line up with TRBD1. J was trimmed by 3 bases and V by 5 bases; bases with no gene match: 6. The CDR3 loop spans 14 amino acids. Germline CDR1 reads LNHDA; CDR2 reads SQIVND (reference sequence). The CDR3 coding sequence is TGTGCCAGTAGTTCCTCACAGGGGTACTATGGCTACACCTTC. This codes for CASSSSQGYYGYTF.

J is TRBJ2-7 and V is TRBV27, with TRBD1 matching over 11 bases. The CDR3 contains 15 residues. V was pared by 5 bases and J by 2 bases, with 5 bases of the junction left unmatched. Germline V gene sequence: CDR1 MNHEY, CDR2 SMNVEV (reference sequence). The CDR3 DNA reads as TGTGCCAGCAGTGGACCGGGACAGGGGGCCTACGAGCAGTACTTC. As protein: CASSGPGQGAYEQYF.

V is TRBV7-9 and J is TRBJ2-5, with D possibly TRBD1 on 5 matching bases. The ends were cut back, 5 bases at V and 2 bases at J, with 15 bases in the middle. The CDR3 length is 15 residues. Per the germline V gene, CDR1 is SEHNR and CDR2 is FQNEAQ (reference sequence). In nucleotides, the CDR3 is TGTGCCAGCAGCCTCTGGGTCAGGGCTCAAGAGACCCAGTACTTC. Protein: CASSLWVRAQETQYF. The entire variable domain, with the rest obtained from reference TRBV7-9 and TRBJ2-5, is as follows: DTGVSQNPRHKITKRGQNVTFRCDPISEHNRLYWYRQTLGQGPEFLTYFQNEAQLEKSRLLSDRFSAERPKGSFSTLEIQRTEQGDSAMYLCASSLWVRAQETQYFGPGTRLLVL.

The chain couples TRBV18 to TRBJ2-7; 7 bases align to TRBD1. The CDR3 sequence is 13 residues long. CDR1 KGHSH and CDR2 LQKENI come from the germline V gene. The junction had 5 bases not matched to a gene; V was cut back by 5 bases and J by 4 bases. The CDR3 sequence: CASSIGTAYEQYF. In DNA, the CDR3 is TGTGCCAGCTCAATCGGGACAGCGTACGAGCAGTACTTC. Variable domain in full (rest from reference TRBV18 and TRBJ2-7): NAGVMQNPRHLVRRRGQEARLRCSPMKGHSHVYWYRQLPEEGLKFMVYLQKENIIDESGMPKERFSAEFPKEGPSILRIQQVVRGDSAAYFCASSIGTAYEQYFGPGTRLTVT.

The chain combines TRBV12-3 or TRBV12-4 with TRBJ2-7; D unresolved. V lost 0 bases and J 5 bases, leaving 5 bases between the germline ends. The CDR3 is 12 residues long. The CDR3 protein is CASSLALDEQYF. The CDR3 DNA follows: TGTGCCAGCAGTTTAGCGCTAGACGAGCAGTACTTC.

V gene TRBV2 combines with J gene TRBJ1-2; 8 bases are shared with TRBD1. V shed 5 bases, J shed 0 bases, and the junction held 8 bases outside the gene matches. CDR1 and CDR2 from the germline V gene are SNHLY and FYNNEI. The CDR3 covers 16 residues. The CDR3 sequence: CASSLDRGLANYGYTF. The CDR3 DNA is TGTGCCAGCAGTCTTGACAGGGGTTTAGCTAACTATGGCTACACCTTC.

This clone was counted once. J is TRBJ2-6 and V is TRBV3-1 (or the pseudogene TRBV3-2), with unresolved D. This CDR3 comprises 14 residues. Germline CDR1 reads LGHDT; CDR2 reads YNNKEL (reference sequence). Between the trimmed V and J ends, which lost 1 base and 7 bases, there was a span of 8 bases. DNA of the CDR3: TGTGCCAGCAGCCAAGGGGCCCGAGCCAACGTCCTGACTTTC. This codes for CASSQGARANVLTF.

This rearrangement joins TRBV7-2 to TRBJ1-6; D is perhaps TRBD1 (5 bases). The CDR3 is 15 amino acids. Trimming took off 3 bases at V and 9 bases at J, with 15 bases between the two ends. Germline CDR1 is SGHTA and CDR2 is FQGNSA. DNA of the CDR3: TGTGCCAGCAGCTTGGGAACAGGTTGGGGTTCACCCCTCCACTTT. Its translation is CASSLGTGWGSPLHF.